The clone carrying this TCR beta chain was counted ten times or more. There are 12 residues in the CDR3. With 10 bases removed from V and 3 bases from J, the gap between germline ends came to 10 bases. Per the germline V gene, CDR1 is MNHNS and CDR2 is SASEGT. The PBMCs used were ones drawn from over 9.5 ml of fresh peripheral blood. This entry belongs to a study of Graves' ophthalmopathy and Graves' hyperthyroidism. CDR3 regions of TCR beta were amplified from RNA transcripts. HTBI primers primed a first-round RT-PCR, and a second-round multiplex PCR followed. TCRdb redid the calling of the multiplex PCR reads with MiXCR, one entry per CDR3 protein. The repertoire includes roughly 380,000 distinct CDR3 sequences, just over 15% of them detected once, and 5.5% to 7% sits in the top ten.

The TCR was taken from a woman between 18 and 29 years old with stable Graves' hyperthyroidism. The chain recombines TRBV6-1 with TRBJ1-5; D possibly corresponds to TRBD1 (5 bases). Sequenced: peripheral blood. The CDR3 coding sequence is TGTGCCATCGGGGGAGTCAATCAGCCCCAGCATTTT. Protein sequence: CAIGGVNQPQHF.